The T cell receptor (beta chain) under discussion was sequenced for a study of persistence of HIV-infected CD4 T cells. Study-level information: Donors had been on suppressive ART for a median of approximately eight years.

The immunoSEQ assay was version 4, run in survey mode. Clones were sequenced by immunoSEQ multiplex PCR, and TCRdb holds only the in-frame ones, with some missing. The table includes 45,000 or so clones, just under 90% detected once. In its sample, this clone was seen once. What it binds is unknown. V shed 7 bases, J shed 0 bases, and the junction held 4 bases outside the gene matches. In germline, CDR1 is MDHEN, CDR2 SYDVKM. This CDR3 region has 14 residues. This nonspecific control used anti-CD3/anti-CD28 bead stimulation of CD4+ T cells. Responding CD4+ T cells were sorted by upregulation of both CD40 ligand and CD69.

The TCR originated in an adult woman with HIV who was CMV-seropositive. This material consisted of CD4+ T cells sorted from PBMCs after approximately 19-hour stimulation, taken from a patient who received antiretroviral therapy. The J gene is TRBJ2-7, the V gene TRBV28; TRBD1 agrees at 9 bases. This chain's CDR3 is CASIPGQGSYEQYF. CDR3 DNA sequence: TGTGCCAGCATTCCGGGACAGGGCTCCTACGAGCAGTACTTC.